This entry lists 9 T cell receptor beta chains sequenced from one sample in a study of T cell repertoires in ileal Crohn's disease. Time point meaning: proximal margin of the surgical specimen (macroscopically non-inflamed). Assay: immunoSEQ multiplex PCR; the TCRdb copy retains only in-frame clones and omits some. This repertoire shows some 5,000 clones, 87% found once; its top ten account for under 4.5%. The specimen was ileal tissue. These TCRs come from an adult with Crohn's disease.

V and J are TRBV10-2 and TRBJ2-3; tentative D call: TRBD2 (7 bases). The length of the CDR3 is 14 residues. V dropped 7 bases and J dropped 2 bases, with 13 bases sitting between them. Germline V gene data show CDR1 as WSHSY and CDR2 as SAAADI. The CDR3 here is CASNEGGVTDTQYF. As DNA, the CDR3 is TGCGCCAGCAACGAGGGGGGGGTCACAGATACGCAGTATTTT.

V is TRBV29-1 and J is TRBJ1-3; D gene unclear. CDR1 is SQVTM, CDR2 ANQGSEA, per germline. Trimming cost V 5 bases and J 7 bases, with 18 bases left between them. CDR3 length: 14 residues. Written as DNA, the CDR3 is TGCAGCGTTCGGTCGGGCTCCGGAGGGAACACCATATATTTT. It encodes CSVRSGSGGNTIYF.

The chain carries TRBV6-5 and TRBJ1-2; 7 bases are shared with TRBD1. This CDR3 contains 12 residues. CDR1 and CDR2 (germline): MNHEY, SVGAGI. Trimming took 8 bases from V and 8 from J; bases not matched to a gene: 8. DNA for the CDR3: TGTGCCAGCGGGGGAGGGGGCAAAGGCTACACCTTC. Translation gives CASGGGGKGYTF.

The chain is built from TRBV6-5 and TRBJ2-7; D is possibly TRBD1 (6 bases). Trimming took off 6 bases at V and 3 bases at J, with 18 bases between the two ends. This CDR3 has 15 amino acids. The germline V gene has CDR1 MNHEY and CDR2 SVGAGI. The CDR3, as DNA: TGTGCCAGCAGCCGTAACTCCGGACAGCACTACGAGCAGTACTTC. Amino acid sequence: CASSRNSGQHYEQYF.

The chain has TRBV27 and TRBJ1-3; the D is unclear. Germline lookup yields CDR1 MNHEY and CDR2 SMNVEV (reference sequence). CDR3 size: 15 residues. The V gene lost 6 bases and the J gene lost 0 bases, with 12 bases spanning the gap. The DNA of the CDR3 is TGTGCCAGCAGCCGCGGATTAAACTCTGGAAACACCATATATTTT. Encoded protein: CASSRGLNSGNTIYF.

The chain employs TRBV7-9 and TRBJ1-5; 7 bases fit TRBD1. V dropped 2 bases and J dropped 0; count of bases not matched to a gene: 1. CDR3 length equals 15 residues. Looked up from germline, CDR1 is SEHNR and CDR2 is FQNEAQ (reference sequence). CDR3 loop: CASSLTGDSNQPQHF. The CDR3 coding sequence is TGTGCCAGCAGCTTAACAGGGGATAGCAATCAGCCCCAGCATTTT.

This sequence joins TRBV5-1 and TRBJ2-7, with D possibly being TRBD1 or TRBD2 (5 bases each). The germline gives CDR1 SGHRS, CDR2 YFSETQ. V gave up 0 bases and J gave up 6 bases, with 13 bases separating them. CDR3 length: 14 amino acids. In DNA form, the CDR3 reads TGCGCCAGCAGCTTGGAGGGGAGTAGGAGCGAGCAGTACTTC. The encoded protein is CASSLEGSRSEQYF.

The chain has TRBV4-2 and TRBJ2-1; 7 positions match TRBD1. V dropped 5 bases and J dropped 6; count of bases not matched to a gene: 4. The CDR3 is 13 amino acids. In germline, CDR1 is LGHNA, CDR2 YNFKEQ. The CDR3 protein is CASSRGRFNEQFF. In DNA, the CDR3 is TGTGCCAGCAGCAGGGGGCGTTTCAATGAGCAGTTCTTC.

V and J are TRBV7-2 and TRBJ2-7; 7 nucleotides match TRBD1. There are 13 residues in the CDR3. Germline assignment: CDR1 SGHTA and CDR2 FQGNSA. Unmatched junction bases numbered 6, after V lost 4 bases and J lost 6 bases. DNA for the CDR3: TGTGCCAGCAGCTCCCAGACAGGGCGCGAGCAGTACTTC. Translation: CASSSQTGREQYF. Full variable domain (rest looked up from reference TRBV7-2 and TRBJ2-7): GAGVSQSPSNKVTEKGKDVELRCDPISGHTALYWYRQSLGQGLEFLIYFQGNSAPDKSGLPSDRFSAERTGGSVSTLTIQRTQQEDSAVYLCASSSQTGREQYFGPGTRLTVT.